This record concerns one T cell receptor beta chain sequence. The target antigen is unknown. Other DNA sequences in this specimen translate into the identical CDR3. The germline V gene encodes CDR1 PRHDT and CDR2 FYEKMQ (reference sequence). Trimming cost V 4 bases and J 2 bases; bases outside gene matches: 4. The CDR3 has 15 residues. These data are taken from a study of shared clonotypes between healthy human individuals. CD45RO-negative, CCR7-positively selected cells formed the naive CD8 fraction, excluding terminally differentiated effector memory CD45RA+ cells. General study points: A reduction in generation probabilities was seen for non-shared clonotypes relative to those shared by all four donors.

Sequencing used immunoSEQ multiplex PCR; TCRdb keeps in-frame clones, though not all of them. The table records 2 million or so clones, 85% to 95% of them present only once. The sequencing sample was made of naive CD8+ T cells sorted from blood. The J gene is TRBJ2-7, the V gene TRBV13; 11 bases match TRBD2. The receptor was isolated from a man aged 18 to 29 in good health. The CDR3 DNA follows: TGTGCCAGCAGCTCAGGACTAGCGGGCCCCTACGAGCAGTACTTC. This gives the protein CASSSGLAGPYEQYF.